The 30 T cell receptor beta chains listed next were all sequenced from one sample in a study of regulatory T cells in long-lasting Graves disease. To make TCR beta libraries, researchers used iRepertoire HTBI primers and Arm-PCR of CDR3 regions. One entry per CDR3 protein, called by TCRdb with MiXCR from the multiplex PCR reads. The sample has fewer than 350,000 distinct CDR3 sequences, about a sixth seen once. The time point: newly diagnosed GD, antithyroid drugs for less than 3 months. TCR sequences were obtained from RNA taken from PBMCs. The material was peripheral blood mononuclear cells (PBMCs), obtained at new diagnosis, from a patient treated with antithyroid drugs. Receptors originate from a female donor with Graves disease.

To note about this clonotype: Just one base apart from a much larger clone, this may be a read error. The missing conserved phenylalanine or tryptophan at the end of this CDR3 makes a read error likely. The V gene is TRBV18, the J gene TRBJ2-5; possible D gene TRBD2, 6 bases. CDR3 size: 14 residues. Trimming took 7 bases from V and 2 from J, leaving 14 bases between them. In germline, CDR1 is KGHSH, CDR2 LQKENI. CDR3 region: CASLPGLFQETQYS. In nucleotides, the CDR3 is TGTGCCAGCTTGCCGGGACTTTTTCAAGAGACCCAGTACTCC.

This clonotype was picked up many times. The genes are TRBV5-1 and TRBJ1-1; D gene uncertain. This CDR3 is 15 amino acids long. Germline CDR1 is SGHRS and CDR2 is YFSETQ. Trimming stripped 0 bases from V and 4 bases from J, with 13 bases between. The CDR3 DNA reads TGCGCCAGCAGCTTGGATTTTGGGAAAGCCACTGAAGCTTTCTTT. This codes for CASSLDFGKATEAFF.

This clonotype was seen only once. This chain connects TRBV6-1 to TRBJ1-5; perhaps TRBD1 as D (5 bases). The germline gives CDR1 MNHNS, CDR2 SASEGT. V was clipped by 8 bases and J by 0 bases, with 11 bases between them. The CDR3 loop spans 14 amino acids. The chain's CDR3 is CASSGRLSNQPQHF. DNA of the CDR3: TGTGCCAGCTCGGGACGGCTTAGCAATCAGCCCCAGCATTTT.

This clonotype was found many times. The rearrangement joins TRBV7-2 to TRBJ1-4; tentative D call: TRBD1 (6 bases). V dropped 1 base and J dropped 8 bases, with 8 bases sitting between them. Germline V gives CDR1 SGHTA, CDR2 FQGNSA. The CDR3 contains 13 residues. The CDR3 coding sequence is TGTGCCAGCAGCTTAGAGGGGGGAGAAAAACTGTTTTTT. Translating gives CASSLEGGEKLFF.

V gene TRBV7-8 combines with J gene TRBJ1-2; D is undetermined. The CDR3 length is 11 residues. In germline, CDR1 is SGHVS, CDR2 FQNEAQ. Trimming shortened V by 5 bases and J by 7 bases, and 8 bases separated the two germline ends. The CDR3 DNA reads as TGTGCCAGCAGCCCCATGGGTGGCTACACCTTC. Its translation is CASSPMGGYTF.

Ten or more counts support this clonotype. The chain carries TRBV9 and TRBJ2-3, with D possibly being TRBD1 (6 bases). CDR1 is SGDLS, CDR2 YYNGEE, per germline. This CDR3 region has 16 residues. V dropped 3 bases and J dropped 5 bases, with 19 bases sitting between them. CDR3 loop: CASSARMDSERDTQYF. CDR3 bases: TGTGCCAGCAGCGCTAGGATGGACAGTGAAAGAGATACGCAGTATTTT.

A remark on this clonotype: This clone may be a read error of a much larger clone one base away. Here the CDR3 DNA reads TGTGCCAGCAGCCAGAGCGGGATTGCCTACAATGATCAGTTCTTC. This sequence encodes CASSQSGIAYNDQFF. V usage is TRBV14 and J usage is TRBJ2-1; TRBD2 matches at 7 bases. The CDR3 sequence is 15 residues long. CDR1 is SGHDN and CDR2 is FVKESK in the germline V gene.

This chain connects TRBV6-1 to TRBJ2-7; TRBD1 matches 7 bases. The length of the CDR3 is 16 residues. V lost 6 bases, J lost 2 bases, and 13 bases stayed unmatched. Germline assignment: CDR1 MNHNS and CDR2 SASEGT. CDR3 nucleotide sequence: TGTGCCAGCAGCCCGGGACAGCCACCTGCCCCCTACGAGCAGTACTTC. It codes for CASSPGQPPAPYEQYF.

This clonotype was counted at least ten times. The V and J genes are TRBV12-3 or TRBV12-4 and TRBJ2-5; possibly TRBD1 or TRBD2 for D (5 bases each). The CDR3 is 14 residues long. V lost 4 bases and J 5 bases, leaving 14 bases between the germline ends. CDR3 coding DNA: TGTGCCAGCAGTTCCATAGTTGAGGGGGAGACCCAGTACTTC. Residues: CASSSIVEGETQYF.

In this sample, this clonotype turned up many times. J is TRBJ1-4 and V is TRBV7-8; D call uncertain. V gave up 5 bases and J gave up 7 bases, with 20 bases separating them. Per the germline V gene, CDR1 is SGHVS and CDR2 is FQNEAQ. CDR3 length: 16 residues. The CDR3 sequence: CASSHSPRVIGEKLFF. The CDR3 DNA sequence: TGTGCCAGCAGCCATAGCCCCCGGGTGATTGGTGAAAAACTGTTTTTT.

This clonotype was recorded at least ten times. The genes are TRBV27 and TRBJ2-3; no clear D gene. CDR3 length equals 14 residues. Trimming cost V 0 bases and J 4 bases, with 8 bases left between them. Germline CDR1 reads MNHEY; CDR2 reads SMNVEV (reference sequence). The CDR3 here is CASSLSGSPDTQYF. DNA of the CDR3: TGTGCCAGCAGTTTATCGGGTAGCCCAGATACGCAGTATTTT.

The rearrangement links TRBV20-1 to TRBJ1-5, with 8 bases that match TRBD1. V trimming: 3 bases; J trimming: 6 bases; junction bases outside the gene matches: 4. In germline, CDR1 is DFQATT, CDR2 SNEGSKA (reference sequence). This CDR3 is built from 13 residues. The CDR3 nucleotides read TGCAGTGCTAGGGACAGGGTAGGTCAGCCCCAGCATTTT. Translation gives CSARDRVGQPQHF.

This clonotype has a count of ten or more. The gene calls are TRBV6-1 and TRBJ2-2; 12 nucleotides align to TRBD2. The germline gives CDR1 MNHNS, CDR2 SASEGT. The trim removed 4 bases at V and 4 bases at J, leaving 7 bases unmatched. CDR3 length: 17 amino acids. The CDR3 region is CASSGGLAGSPTGELFF. The CDR3 region has the DNA TGTGCCAGCAGTGGCGGACTAGCGGGGAGTCCCACCGGGGAGCTGTTTTTT.

This clonotype was seen repeatedly, ten times or more. V is TRBV30 and J is TRBJ2-5; TRBD2 is a possible D gene (6 bases). Looked up from germline, CDR1 is GTSNPN and CDR2 is SVGIG (reference sequence). CDR3 length equals 15 residues. V lost 0 bases and J 5 bases, leaving 16 bases between the germline ends. The CDR3 nucleotides read TGTGCCTGGAGTGTGGGGGGACTCGGGCGGGAGACCCAGTACTTC. Its translation is CAWSVGGLGRETQYF.

In this sample, this clonotype turned up many times. The V and J genes are TRBV29-1 and TRBJ1-2; the D is unclear. V gave up 6 bases and J gave up 0 bases, with 26 bases separating them. The CDR3 contains 18 residues. Germline V lookup: CDR1 SQVTM, CDR2 ANQGSEA. The CDR3 reads CSVGLIGGPPQANYGYTF. CDR3 sequence (DNA): TGCAGCGTGGGCCTGATCGGAGGGCCGCCCCAAGCTAACTATGGCTACACCTTC.

This clonotype was counted a few times. J is TRBJ2-2 and V is TRBV9; no reliable D call. CDR3 length equals 16 residues. Per the germline V gene, CDR1 is SGDLS and CDR2 is YYNGEE. Trimming shortened V by 2 bases and J by 2 bases, and 13 bases separated the two germline ends. The chain's CDR3 is CASSVSSGPNTGELFF. CDR3 nucleotides: TGTGCCAGCAGCGTCTCCTCCGGGCCTAACACCGGGGAGCTGTTTTTT.

This rearrangement joins TRBV5-1 to TRBJ1-2, with 7 bases identical to TRBD1. Germline values: CDR1 SGHRS, CDR2 YFSETQ. V dropped 2 bases and J dropped 3; count of bases not matched to a gene: 4. The CDR3 has 14 residues. CDR3 DNA sequence: TGCGCCAGCAGCTTTGAAGGACAGGACTATGGCTACACCTTC. It specifies CASSFEGQDYGYTF.

This sequence joins TRBV2 and TRBJ2-7, with 9 bases lining up with TRBD2. CDR3 length equals 15 residues. V was clipped by 6 bases and J by 4 bases; unmatched bases: 10. The germline V gene has CDR1 SNHLY and CDR2 FYNNEI. DNA for the CDR3: TGTGCCAGCAGCGGAGAGCGCGGGGGGGCATACGAGCAGTACTTC. This codes for CASSGERGGAYEQYF. Full variable domain (remainder filled in from reference TRBV2 and TRBJ2-7): EPEVTQTPSHQVTQMGQEVILRCVPISNHLYFYWYRQILGQKVEFLVSFYNNEISEKSEIFDDQFSVERPDGSNFTLKIRSTKLEDSAMYFCASSGERGGAYEQYFGPGTRLTVT.

The chain links TRBV6-2 or TRBV6-3 to TRBJ2-7, with 10 bases that match TRBD1. V dropped 5 bases and J dropped 5; count of bases not matched to a gene: 3. This CDR3 is built from 13 residues. CDR1 MNHEY and CDR2 SVGEGT come from the germline V gene. CDR3 nucleotides: TGTGCCAGCAGTGACAGGGGGCGCAACGAGCAGTACTTC. Protein: CASSDRGRNEQYF.

This clonotype was seen repeatedly, ten times or more. This CDR3 is CASSPPGPTREVNEQFF. Here the CDR3 DNA reads TGTGCCAGCAGCCCACCCGGCCCCACAAGGGAGGTTAATGAGCAGTTCTTC. The V gene is TRBV7-3, the J gene TRBJ2-5; maybe TRBD2 (6 bases). Matching the DNA end better, TRBJ2-1 makes the J call doubtful. Germline assignment: CDR1 SGHTA and CDR2 FQGTGA. This CDR3 spans 17 amino acids.

This clonotype appeared many times. The chain combines TRBV11-2 with TRBJ1-6; D is perhaps TRBD1 (6 bases). V was clipped by 3 bases and J by 8 bases, with 14 bases between them. CDR1 is SGHAT and CDR2 is FQNNGV in the germline V gene. CDR3 length: 15 residues. The CDR3 nucleotides are TGTGCCAGCAGCTTCGCACAGGGTGAGGATTCACCCCTCCACTTT. Translated: CASSFAQGEDSPLHF.

This clonotype was observed a few times. A read error may explain this, as a much larger clone is one base away. The CDR3 ends on some other residue instead of the conserved phenylalanine or tryptophan, so this is likely a read error. The chain joins TRBV27 to TRBJ2-5; 8 bases are shared with TRBD2. The germline gives CDR1 MNHEY, CDR2 SMNVEV (reference sequence). With V trimmed by 5 bases and J by 3 bases, 2 bases remained unmatched. The CDR3 sequence is 13 residues long. The CDR3 nucleotides are TGTGCCAGCAGTGGACTAGCAGAAGAGACCCAGTACCTC. It is translated as CASSGLAEETQYL.

J is TRBJ1-1 and V is TRBV5-6; 8 positions agree with TRBD1. V lost 0 bases and J lost 4; bases outside the gene matches: 2. The germline V gene has CDR1 SGHDT and CDR2 YYEEEE. CDR3 length equals 14 residues. CDR3 protein: CASSLGTGSTEAFF. The CDR3 DNA follows: TGTGCCAGCAGCTTGGGGACAGGGAGCACTGAAGCTTTCTTT.

Note on this clonotype: The likely explanation is a read error, given a far larger clone one base away. V is TRBV25-1 and J is TRBJ2-7, with 14 nucleotides matching TRBD2. The CDR3 totals 19 residues. In germline, CDR1 is MGHDK, CDR2 SYGVNS. Trimming removed 6 bases from V and 2 bases from J; junction bases left unmatched: 15. CDR3 region: CASSPPGTSGSFRPYEQYF. The CDR3 DNA sequence: TGTGCCAGCAGCCCCCCCGGGACTAGCGGGAGCTTCCGCCCCTACGAGCAGTACTTC.

This clonotype was counted only a few times. The chain combines TRBV27 with TRBJ2-7; 7 bases map to TRBD1. The CDR3 has 15 residues. V lost 5 bases and J lost 2; bases outside the gene matches: 9. Germline lookup yields CDR1 MNHEY and CDR2 SMNVEV (reference sequence). The CDR3 loop reads CASSPADRVTYEQYF. CDR3 coding DNA: TGTGCCAGCAGTCCGGCCGACAGGGTAACCTACGAGCAGTACTTC.

Ten or more counts support this clonotype. V and J are TRBV28 and TRBJ1-4, with 8 bases aligning to TRBD1. V was clipped by 3 bases and J by 5 bases; unmatched bases: 14. The CDR3 extends over 18 amino acids. Germline V CDR1 and CDR2: MDHEN, SYDVKM. CDR3: CASSLGPRTGIINEKLFF. The CDR3 nucleotides read TGTGCCAGCAGTTTGGGTCCTCGGACAGGGATAATAAATGAAAAACTGTTTTTT.

Many counts were recorded for this clonotype. The chain has TRBV27 and TRBJ2-1; perhaps TRBD1 as D (6 bases). Looked up from germline, CDR1 is MNHEY and CDR2 is SMNVEV (reference sequence). This CDR3 has 12 amino acids. V was shortened by 7 bases and J by 9 bases, with 13 bases between the two germline ends. The CDR3 DNA follows: TGTGCCAGCATGGACAGAATCTCTGAGCAGTTCTTC. Protein sequence: CASMDRISEQFF.

There are many counts of this clonotype. This rearrangement joins TRBV28 to TRBJ1-1; TRBD1 might be the D (6 bases). The germline V gene has CDR1 MDHEN and CDR2 SYDVKM. V was pared by 6 bases and J by 4 bases, with 12 bases between. The CDR3 totals 13 residues. CDR3 sequence: CASRETGSTEAFF. DNA of the CDR3: TGTGCCAGCAGGGAAACAGGGTCCACTGAAGCTTTCTTT.

The sample holds a few counts of this clonotype. V gene TRBV19 combines with J gene TRBJ2-3; TRBD2 aligns across 7 bases. The CDR3 has 15 residues. CDR1 is LNHDA, CDR2 SQIVND, per germline (reference sequence). J was trimmed by 2 bases and V by 3 bases; bases with no gene match: 5. CDR3 protein: CASSIGLADTDTQYF. CDR3 sequence (DNA): TGTGCCAGTAGTATTGGGCTAGCGGACACAGATACGCAGTATTTT.

The chain has TRBV4-1 and TRBJ2-7; 7 bases match TRBD2. The germline V gene has CDR1 MGHRA and CDR2 YSYEKL. The junction had 3 bases not matched to a gene; V was cut back by 3 bases and J by 1 base. This CDR3 comprises 14 residues. The CDR3 reads CASSQGTISYEQYF. In nucleotides, the CDR3 is TGCGCCAGCAGCCAGGGGACTATTTCCTACGAGCAGTACTTC.